This TCR beta chain originates from a study of CD8+ T cells in alopecia areata. About the study: The drug, oral tofacitinib, was given to treated patients at 5 to 10 mg twice daily.

Germline assignment: CDR1 SGHTA and CDR2 FQGNSA. CDR3 length: 13 amino acids. V was pared by 2 bases and J by 6 bases, with 11 bases between. Treatment meaning: oral pan-JAK inhibitor, 5-10 mg twice daily. Following extraction, RNA underwent reverse transcription to cDNA, which served as the sequencing template. The table came from immunoSEQ multiplex PCR; TCRdb's copy has only in-frame clones and leaves some out. The sample shows roughly 190,000 clones, 55% to 70% of them seen only once. The material was CD4+ T cells sorted from blood, obtained at week 4, from a patient treated with tofacitinib. The chain recombines TRBV7-2 with TRBJ2-7; the D gene is possibly TRBD1 (5 bases). This TCR came from a human donor with alopecia areata. The CDR3 sequence is CASSLTRAAEQYF. CDR3 coding DNA: TGTGCCAGCAGCTTAACCAGGGCGGCCGAGCAGTACTTC.